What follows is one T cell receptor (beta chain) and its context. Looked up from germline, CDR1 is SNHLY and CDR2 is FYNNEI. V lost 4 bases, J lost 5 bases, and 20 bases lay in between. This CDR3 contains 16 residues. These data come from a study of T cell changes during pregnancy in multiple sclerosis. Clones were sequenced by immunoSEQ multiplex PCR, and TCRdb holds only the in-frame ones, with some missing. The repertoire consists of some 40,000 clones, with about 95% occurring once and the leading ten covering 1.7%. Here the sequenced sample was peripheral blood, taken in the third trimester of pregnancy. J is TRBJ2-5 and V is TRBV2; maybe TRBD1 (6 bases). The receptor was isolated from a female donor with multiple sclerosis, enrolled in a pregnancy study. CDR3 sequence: CASSGLLRQAGETQYF. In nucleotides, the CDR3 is TGTGCCAGCAGTGGTCTCCTTAGACAGGCTGGGGAGACCCAGTACTTC.